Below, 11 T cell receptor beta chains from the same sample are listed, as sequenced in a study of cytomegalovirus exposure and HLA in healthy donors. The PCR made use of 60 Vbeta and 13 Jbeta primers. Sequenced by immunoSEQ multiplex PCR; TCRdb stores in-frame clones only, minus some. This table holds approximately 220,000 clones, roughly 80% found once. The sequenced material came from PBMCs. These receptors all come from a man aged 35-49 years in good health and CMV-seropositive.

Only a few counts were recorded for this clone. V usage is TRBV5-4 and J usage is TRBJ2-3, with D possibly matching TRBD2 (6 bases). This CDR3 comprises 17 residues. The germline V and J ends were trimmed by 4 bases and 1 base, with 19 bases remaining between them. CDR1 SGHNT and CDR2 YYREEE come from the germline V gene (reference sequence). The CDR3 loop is CASSSIQGRTGTDTQYF. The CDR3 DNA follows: TGTGCCAGCAGCAGTATCCAAGGGAGGACCGGCACAGATACGCAGTATTTT.

This chain's CDR3 is CASSLAQLAGPNTEAFF. CDR3 nucleotide sequence: TGCGCCAGCAGCTTGGCCCAACTGGCGGGCCCGAACACTGAAGCTTTCTTT. The chain uses TRBV5-1 and TRBJ1-1, with D uncertain. V lost 0 bases and J lost 1, with 16 bases in between. This CDR3 region has 17 residues. Germline V lookup: CDR1 SGHRS, CDR2 YFSETQ.

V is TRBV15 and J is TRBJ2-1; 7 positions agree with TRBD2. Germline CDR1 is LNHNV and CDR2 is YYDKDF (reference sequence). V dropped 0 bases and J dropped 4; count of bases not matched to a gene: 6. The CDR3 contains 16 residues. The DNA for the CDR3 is TGTGCCACCAGCAGAGATAAAGCGGGACCTTACAATGAGCAGTTCTTC. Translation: CATSRDKAGPYNEQFF.

CDR3 bases: TGTGCCAGCAGCCAAAGCGGTTTGGGCTCCCAGATCCTCAATGAGCAGTTCTTC. It specifies CASSQSGLGSQILNEQFF. The chain uses TRBV7-3 and TRBJ2-1, with D maybe TRBD2 (5 bases). This CDR3 has 18 residues. Germline CDR1 is SGHTA and CDR2 is FQGTGA. V gave up 5 bases and J gave up 6 bases, with 26 bases separating them.

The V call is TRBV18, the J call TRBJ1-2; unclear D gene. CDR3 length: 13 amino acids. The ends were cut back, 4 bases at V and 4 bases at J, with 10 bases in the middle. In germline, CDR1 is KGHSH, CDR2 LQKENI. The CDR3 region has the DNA TGTGCCAGCTCACAGGGAGGCAGCTATGGCTACACCTTC. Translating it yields CASSQGGSYGYTF.

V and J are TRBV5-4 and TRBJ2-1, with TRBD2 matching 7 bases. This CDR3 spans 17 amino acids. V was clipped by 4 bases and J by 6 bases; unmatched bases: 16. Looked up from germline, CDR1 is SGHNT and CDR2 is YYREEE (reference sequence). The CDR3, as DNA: TGTGCCAGCAGCCCGGGAGGAAGCGGAGCCCTTCCCAATGAGCAGTTCTTC. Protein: CASSPGGSGALPNEQFF. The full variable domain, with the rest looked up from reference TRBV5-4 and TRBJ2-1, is ETGVTQSPTHLIKTRGQQVTLRCSSQSGHNTVSWYQQALGQGPQFIFQYYREEENGRGNFPPRFSGLQFPNYSSELNVNALELDDSALYLCASSPGGSGALPNEQFFGPGTRLTVL.

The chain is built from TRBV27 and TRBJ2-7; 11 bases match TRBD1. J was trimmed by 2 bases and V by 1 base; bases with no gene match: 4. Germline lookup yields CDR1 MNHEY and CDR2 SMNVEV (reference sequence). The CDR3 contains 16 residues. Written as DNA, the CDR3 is TGTGCCAGCAGTTTATTGAAGGGACAGGGGGCCTACGAGCAGTACTTC. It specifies CASSLLKGQGAYEQYF.

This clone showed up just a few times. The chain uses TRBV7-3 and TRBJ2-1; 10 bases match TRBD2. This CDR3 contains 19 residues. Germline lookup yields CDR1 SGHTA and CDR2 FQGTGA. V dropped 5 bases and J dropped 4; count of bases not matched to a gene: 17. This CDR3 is CASSLPTSSGRQAYNEQFF. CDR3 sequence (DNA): TGTGCCAGCAGCCTACCTACAAGTAGCGGGAGGCAGGCTTACAATGAGCAGTTCTTC. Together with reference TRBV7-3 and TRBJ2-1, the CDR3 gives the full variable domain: GAGVSQTPSNKVTEKGKYVELRCDPISGHTALYWYRQSLGQGPEFLIYFQGTGAADDSGLPNDRFFAVRPEGSVSTLKIQRTERGDSAVYLCASSLPTSSGRQAYNEQFFGPGTRLTVL.

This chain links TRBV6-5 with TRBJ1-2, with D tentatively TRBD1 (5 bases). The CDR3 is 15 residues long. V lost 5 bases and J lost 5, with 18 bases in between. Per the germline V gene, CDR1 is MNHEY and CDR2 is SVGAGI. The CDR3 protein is CASSGEGPTRYGYTF. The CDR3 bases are TGTGCCAGCAGTGGGGAGGGGCCCACTCGATATGGCTACACCTTC.

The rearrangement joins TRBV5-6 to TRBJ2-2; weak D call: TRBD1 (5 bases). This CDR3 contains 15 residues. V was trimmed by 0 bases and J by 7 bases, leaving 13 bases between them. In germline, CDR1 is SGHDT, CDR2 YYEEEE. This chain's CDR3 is CASSLGARDHGELFF. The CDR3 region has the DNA TGTGCCAGCAGCTTGGGGGCCAGGGATCACGGGGAGCTGTTTTTT.

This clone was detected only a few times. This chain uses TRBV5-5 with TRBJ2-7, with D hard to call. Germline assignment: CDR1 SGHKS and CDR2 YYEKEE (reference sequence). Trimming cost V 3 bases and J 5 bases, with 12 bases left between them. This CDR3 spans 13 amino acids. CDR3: CASSSSSENEQYV. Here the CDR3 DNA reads TGTGCCAGCAGCTCATCGTCGGAGAACGAGCAGTACGTC.